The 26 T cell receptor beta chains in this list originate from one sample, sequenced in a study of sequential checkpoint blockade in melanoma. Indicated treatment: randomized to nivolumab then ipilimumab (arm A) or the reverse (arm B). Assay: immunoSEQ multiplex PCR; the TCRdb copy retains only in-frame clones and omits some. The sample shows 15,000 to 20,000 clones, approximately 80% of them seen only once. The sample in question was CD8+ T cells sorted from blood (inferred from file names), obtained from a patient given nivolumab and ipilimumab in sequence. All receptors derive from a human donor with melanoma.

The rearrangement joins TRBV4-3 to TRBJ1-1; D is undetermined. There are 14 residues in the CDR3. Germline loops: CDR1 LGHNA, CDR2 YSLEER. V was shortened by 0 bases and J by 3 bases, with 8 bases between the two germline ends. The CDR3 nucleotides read TGCGCCAGCAGCCAAGAGAGAGGTCACACTGAAGCTTTCTTT. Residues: CASSQERGHTEAFF.

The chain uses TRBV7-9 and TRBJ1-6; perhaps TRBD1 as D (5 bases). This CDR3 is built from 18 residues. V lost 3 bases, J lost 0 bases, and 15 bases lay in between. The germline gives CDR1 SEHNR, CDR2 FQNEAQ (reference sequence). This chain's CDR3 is CASSFPREESSYNSPLHF. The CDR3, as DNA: TGTGCCAGCAGCTTCCCCAGGGAAGAAAGCTCCTATAATTCACCCCTCCACTTT.

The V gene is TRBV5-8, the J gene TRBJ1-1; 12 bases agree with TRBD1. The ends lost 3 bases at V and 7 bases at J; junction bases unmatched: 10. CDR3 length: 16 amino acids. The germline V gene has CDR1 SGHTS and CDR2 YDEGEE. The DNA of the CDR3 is TGTGCCAGCAGCTCCCGGGACAGGGGGCTTAAGATTGAAGCTTTCTTT. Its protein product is CASSSRDRGLKIEAFF.

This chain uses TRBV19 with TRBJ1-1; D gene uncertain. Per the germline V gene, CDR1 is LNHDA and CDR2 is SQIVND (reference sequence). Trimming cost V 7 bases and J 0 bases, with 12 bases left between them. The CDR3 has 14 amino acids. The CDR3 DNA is TGTGCCAGTACCGCTAACGGGGTGAACACTGAAGCTTTCTTT. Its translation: CASTANGVNTEAFF.

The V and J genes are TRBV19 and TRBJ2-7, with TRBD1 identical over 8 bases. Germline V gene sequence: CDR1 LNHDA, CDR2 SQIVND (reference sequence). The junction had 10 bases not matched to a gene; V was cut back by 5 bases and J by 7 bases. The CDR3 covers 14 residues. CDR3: CASSPRDRREEQYF. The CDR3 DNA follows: TGTGCCAGTAGTCCCCGGGACAGGCGAGAGGAGCAGTACTTC.

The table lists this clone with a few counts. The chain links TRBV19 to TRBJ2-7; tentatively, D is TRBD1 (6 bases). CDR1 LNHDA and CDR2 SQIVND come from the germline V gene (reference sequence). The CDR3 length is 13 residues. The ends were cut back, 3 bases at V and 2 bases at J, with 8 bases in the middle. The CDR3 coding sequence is TGTGCCAGTAGTATGGGGGCAGCCTACGAGCAGTACTTC. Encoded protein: CASSMGAAYEQYF.

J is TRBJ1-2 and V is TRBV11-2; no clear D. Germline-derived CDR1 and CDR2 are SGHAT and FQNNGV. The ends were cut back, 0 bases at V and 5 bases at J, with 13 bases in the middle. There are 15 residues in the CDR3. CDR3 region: CASSLEDGGWYGYTF. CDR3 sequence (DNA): TGTGCCAGCAGCTTAGAAGACGGAGGATGGTATGGCTACACCTTC.

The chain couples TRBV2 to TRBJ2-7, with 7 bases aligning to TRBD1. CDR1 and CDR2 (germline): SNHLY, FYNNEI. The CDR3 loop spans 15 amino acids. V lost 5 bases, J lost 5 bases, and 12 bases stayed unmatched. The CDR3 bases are TGTGCCAGCAGTACCCCGCCGGGACAGCCCCACGAGCAGTACTTC. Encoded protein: CASSTPPGQPHEQYF.

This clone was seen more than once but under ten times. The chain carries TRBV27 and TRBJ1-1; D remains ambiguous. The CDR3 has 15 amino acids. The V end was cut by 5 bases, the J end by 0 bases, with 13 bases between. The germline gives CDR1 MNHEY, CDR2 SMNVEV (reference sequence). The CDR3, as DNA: TGTGCCAGCAGTCCCCGTATTGTTATGAACACTGAAGCTTTCTTT. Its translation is CASSPRIVMNTEAFF.

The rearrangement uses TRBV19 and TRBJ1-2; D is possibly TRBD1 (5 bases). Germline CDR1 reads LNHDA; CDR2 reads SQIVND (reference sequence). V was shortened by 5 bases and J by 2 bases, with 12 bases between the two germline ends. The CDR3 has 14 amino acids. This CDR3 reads CASSPSSGNYGYTF. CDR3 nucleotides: TGTGCCAGTAGTCCTTCGTCAGGGAACTATGGCTACACCTTC.

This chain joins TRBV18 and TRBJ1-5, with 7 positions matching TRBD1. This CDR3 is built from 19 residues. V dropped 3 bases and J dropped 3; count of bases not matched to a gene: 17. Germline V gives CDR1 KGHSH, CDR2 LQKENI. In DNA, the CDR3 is TGTGCCAGCTCACCTTATCGTTTCGGGACAGAAAACCCCAATCAGCCCCAGCATTTT. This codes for CASSPYRFGTENPNQPQHF.

CDR3 sequence: CASSAETGYEQYF. The CDR3 bases are TGTGCCAGTAGTGCCGAGACGGGCTACGAGCAGTACTTC. The V call is TRBV19, the J call TRBJ2-7, with D hard to call. The germline V gene has CDR1 LNHDA and CDR2 SQIVND (reference sequence). The CDR3 has 13 residues. Trimming left V 5 bases short and J 3 bases short, with 11 bases between.

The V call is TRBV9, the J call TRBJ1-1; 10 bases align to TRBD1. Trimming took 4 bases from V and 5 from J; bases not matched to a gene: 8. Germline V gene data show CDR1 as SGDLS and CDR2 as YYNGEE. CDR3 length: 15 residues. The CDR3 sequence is CASSSPTGGPTEAFF. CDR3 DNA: TGTGCCAGCAGCTCCCCGACAGGGGGCCCGACTGAAGCTTTCTTT. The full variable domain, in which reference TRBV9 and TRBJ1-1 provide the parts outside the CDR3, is DSGVTQTPKHLITATGQRVTLRCSPRSGDLSVYWYQQSLDQGLQFLIQYYNGEERAKGNILERFSAQQFPDLHSELNLSSLELGDSALYFCASSSPTGGPTEAFFGQGTRLTVV.

The CDR3 coding sequence is TGCGCCAGCACCAGAACTACGGCTGGGGCCAACGTCCTGACTTTC. This gives the protein CASTRTTAGANVLTF. The J gene is TRBJ2-6, the V gene TRBV4-1; D is unclear. V was trimmed by 7 bases and J by 2 bases, leaving 12 bases between them. CDR1 is MGHRA and CDR2 is YSYEKL in the germline V gene. The CDR3 runs 15 residues.

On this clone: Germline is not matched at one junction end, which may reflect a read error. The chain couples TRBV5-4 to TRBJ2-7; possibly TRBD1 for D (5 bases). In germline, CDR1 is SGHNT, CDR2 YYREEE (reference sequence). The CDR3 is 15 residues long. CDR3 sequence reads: CASSQEVPGNYEQYF. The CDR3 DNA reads TGCGCCAGCAGCCAAGAAGTACCAGGGAACTACGAGCAGTACTTC.

DNA of the CDR3: TGTGCCAGCAGCCCCAGTATGGAGGGCGGGACAGGGGAAAACTATGGCTACACCTTC. Its protein is CASSPSMEGGTGENYGYTF. The chain employs TRBV5-5 and TRBJ1-2, with TRBD1 identical over 10 bases. The CDR3 length is 19 residues. The V gene end was trimmed by 4 bases and the J gene end by 2 bases; junction bases not matched to a gene: 17. Germline V gene lookup returns CDR1 SGHKS and CDR2 YYEKEE (reference sequence).

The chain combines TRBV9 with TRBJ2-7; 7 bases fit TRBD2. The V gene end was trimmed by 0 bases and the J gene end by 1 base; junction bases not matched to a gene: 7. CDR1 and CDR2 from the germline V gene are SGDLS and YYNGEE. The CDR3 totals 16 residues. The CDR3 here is CASSVGGGDPSYEQYF. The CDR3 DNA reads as TGTGCCAGCAGCGTAGGGGGAGGGGACCCTTCCTACGAGCAGTACTTC.

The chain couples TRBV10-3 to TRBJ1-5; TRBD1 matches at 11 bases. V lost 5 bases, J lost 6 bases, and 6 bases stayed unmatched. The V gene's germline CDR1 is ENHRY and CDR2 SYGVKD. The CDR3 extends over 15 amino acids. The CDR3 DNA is TGTGCCATCAGTACCGGACAGGGGGCCGGTCAGCCCCAGCATTTT. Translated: CAISTGQGAGQPQHF.

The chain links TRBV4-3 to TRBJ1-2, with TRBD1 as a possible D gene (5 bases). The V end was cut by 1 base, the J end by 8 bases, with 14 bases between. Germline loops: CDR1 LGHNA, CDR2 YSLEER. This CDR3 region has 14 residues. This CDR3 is CASSQVPRGKGYTF. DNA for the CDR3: TGCGCCAGCAGCCAAGTCCCAAGGGGAAAAGGCTACACCTTC.

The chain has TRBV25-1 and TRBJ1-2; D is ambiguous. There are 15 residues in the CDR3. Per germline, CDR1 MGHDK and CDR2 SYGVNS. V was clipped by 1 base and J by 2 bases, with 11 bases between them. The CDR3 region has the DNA TGTGCCAGCAGTGAATTCGGGGATCCAAACTATGGCTACACCTTC. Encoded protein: CASSEFGDPNYGYTF.

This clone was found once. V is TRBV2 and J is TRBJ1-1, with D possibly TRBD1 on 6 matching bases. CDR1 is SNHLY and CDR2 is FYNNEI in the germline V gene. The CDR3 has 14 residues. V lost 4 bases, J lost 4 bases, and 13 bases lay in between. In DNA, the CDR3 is TGTGCCAGCAGTGGAGGGGGGGCCGCCACTGAAGCTTTCTTT. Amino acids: CASSGGGAATEAFF.

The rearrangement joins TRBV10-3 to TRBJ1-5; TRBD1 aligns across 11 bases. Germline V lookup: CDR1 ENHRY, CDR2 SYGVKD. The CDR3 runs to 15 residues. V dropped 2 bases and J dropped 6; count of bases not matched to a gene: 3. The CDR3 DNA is TGTGCCATCAGTGAGCACGGGACAGGGGGTCAGCCCCAGCATTTT. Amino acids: CAISEHGTGGQPQHF.

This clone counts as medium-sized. The CDR3 DNA sequence: TGTGCCAGCAGCCACCGGGACAGGCGCCTCCATTGTCTTAATTCACCCCTCCACTTT. This sequence encodes CASSHRDRRLHCLNSPLHF. The rearrangement joins TRBV11-2 to TRBJ1-6; 8 bases map to TRBD1. Germline CDR1 reads SGHAT; CDR2 reads FQNNGV. Trimming at V came to 5 bases and at J to 6 bases, leaving 18 bases not matched to a gene. The CDR3 consists of 19 residues.

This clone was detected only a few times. The CDR3 DNA reads TGTGCCAGCAGCGTAGGTAAAGCAAATCAGCCCCAGCATTTT. Amino acid sequence: CASSVGKANQPQHF. The J gene is TRBJ1-5, the V gene TRBV9; D is unresolved. This CDR3 is built from 14 residues. The ends were cut back, 0 bases at V and 4 bases at J, with 8 bases in the middle. Per germline, CDR1 SGDLS and CDR2 YYNGEE.

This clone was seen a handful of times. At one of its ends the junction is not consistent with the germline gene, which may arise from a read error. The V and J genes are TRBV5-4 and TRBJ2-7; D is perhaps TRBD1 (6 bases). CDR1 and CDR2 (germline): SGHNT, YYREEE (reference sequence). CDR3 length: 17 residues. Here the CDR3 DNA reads TGCGCCAGCAGCCAAGATCGGCAGGGGACAAGCTCCTACGAGCAGTACTTC. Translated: CASSQDRQGTSSYEQYF.

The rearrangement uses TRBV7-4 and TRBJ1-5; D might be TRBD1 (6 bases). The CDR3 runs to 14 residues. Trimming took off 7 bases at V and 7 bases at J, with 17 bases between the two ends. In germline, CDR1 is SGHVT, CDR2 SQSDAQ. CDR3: CASNPAGEMQPQHF. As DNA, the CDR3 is TGTGCCAGCAATCCAGCAGGGGAAATGCAGCCCCAGCATTTT.